This T cell receptor (beta chain) came from a study of identical twins. TCRdb reanalysed the 5' RACE reads using MiXCR and keeps one entry per CDR3 protein. The table has more than 400,000 distinct CDR3 sequences, nearly 15% seen once. Whole-study findings and limits: Modelling approaches yielded underestimates of out-of-frame TCR alpha sharing between monozygotic twins. While abundant cord blood beta clonotypes carried fewer insertions, memory repertoires showed no such pattern. Rather than following the same donors, the conclusions depended on cross-sectional statistical analysis.

This clonotype was found a few times. Its antigen is unidentified. A junction boundary mismatches the germline segment, possibly from a read error. The germline V gene encodes CDR1 SGHAT and CDR2 FQNNGV. The CDR3 is 14 residues long. Another study also made use of these data, one on yellow fever vaccine responses in identical twins.

The TCR sequence derives from a woman aged 18-29 years in good health. Input material: CD4+ T cells sorted from blood. The gene calls are TRBV11-2 and TRBJ2-1; no clear D. CDR3 region: CASSLNFPYNEQFF. CDR3 nucleotide sequence: TGTGCCAGCAGCTTAAACTTCCCCTACAATGAGCAATTCTTC.